The T cell receptor (beta chain) described here comes from a study of cytomegalovirus exposure and HLA in healthy donors. The CDR3 is made up of 15 amino acids. The germline V gene has CDR1 MNHEY and CDR2 SVGAGI. The junction had 7 bases not matched to a gene; V was cut back by 3 bases and J by 7 bases. The primer mix had 60 Vbeta and 13 Jbeta primers. TCRdb's copy holds only in-frame clones and misses some; the assay was immunoSEQ multiplex PCR. The sample has 85,000 or so clones. Notes on this clone: Its antigen is not identified.

Study-level findings and limits: In a later analysis, productive TCRs from donors in an Asian-associated ancestry cluster reportedly carried fewer N-insertions than the cohort mean. Using a false discovery rate of 0.05, a later analysis showed that 15,000 to 20,000 TCR beta sequences were associated with HLA alleles. About 87% or about 30% of the time was how often most TCR beta V segments were productive, according to an earlier analysis.

This sequence originates from a woman aged 30 to 39 in good health and CMV-seronegative. The chain links TRBV6-5 to TRBJ1-4, with 8 nucleotides matching TRBD1. The sequencing sample was made of PBMCs. CDR3 sequence reads: CASSYRQGAGEKLFF. The CDR3, as DNA: TGTGCCAGCAGTTATCGGCAGGGGGCCGGTGAAAAACTGTTTTTT.